This T cell receptor beta chain is drawn from a study of blood T cell repertoires in COVID-19. This clone was counted once. The table came from immunoSEQ multiplex PCR; TCRdb's copy has only in-frame clones and leaves some out. The repertoire has about 97,000 clones, 75% to 90% of them found once; the top ten carry about 5.7%. This CDR3 region has 16 residues. CDR1 and CDR2 (germline): LNHNV, YYDKDF (reference sequence). V lost 4 bases to trimming and J lost 4 bases, with 19 bases between them. The clonotype was recovered from a woman aged 45 to 65 with COVID-19, enrolled during active disease. The V gene is TRBV15, the J gene TRBJ2-5; D may be TRBD1 (5 bases). Sequences were obtained from peripheral blood. In DNA form, the CDR3 reads TGTGCCACCAGCATAAACCAATTTCAGGGTAGAGAGACCCAGTACTTC. It is translated as CATSINQFQGRETQYF.